The source of this T cell receptor (beta chain) is a study of Tregs in tolerant kidney transplant recipients. CDR1 and CDR2 (germline): MNHNS, SASEGT. The CDR3 is made up of 13 amino acids. V lost 6 bases and J 7 bases, leaving 12 bases between the germline ends. TCRdb keeps only in-frame clones here, not all; method: immunoSEQ multiplex PCR. The sample lists about 240,000 clones; 80% to 85% were seen once. This clone was seen only a few times. The V and J genes are TRBV6-1 and TRBJ1-4, with no clear D. The receptor's source is a human donor in good health. The sample comprised CD4+ T cells from blood. CDR3 DNA: TGTGCCAGCAGGTACGAACGTGTTGAAAAACTGTTTTTT. It specifies CASRYERVEKLFF.